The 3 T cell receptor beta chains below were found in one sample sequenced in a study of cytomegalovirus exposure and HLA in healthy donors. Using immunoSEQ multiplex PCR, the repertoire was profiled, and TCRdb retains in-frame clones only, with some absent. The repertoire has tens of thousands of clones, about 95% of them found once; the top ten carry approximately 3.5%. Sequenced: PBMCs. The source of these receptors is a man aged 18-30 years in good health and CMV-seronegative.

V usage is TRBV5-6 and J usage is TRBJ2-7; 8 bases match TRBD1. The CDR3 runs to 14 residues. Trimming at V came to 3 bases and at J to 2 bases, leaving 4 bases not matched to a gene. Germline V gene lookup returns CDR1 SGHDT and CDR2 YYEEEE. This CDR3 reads CASSYGQGPYEQYF. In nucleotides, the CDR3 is TGTGCCAGCAGCTACGGACAGGGCCCCTACGAGCAGTACTTC.

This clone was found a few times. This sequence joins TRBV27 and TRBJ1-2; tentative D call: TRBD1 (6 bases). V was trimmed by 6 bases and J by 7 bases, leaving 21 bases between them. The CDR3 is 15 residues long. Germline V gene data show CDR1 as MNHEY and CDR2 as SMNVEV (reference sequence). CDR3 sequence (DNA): TGTGCCAGCAGCTTAATACGGGGGGCGCTTGGTGGCTACACCTTC. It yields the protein CASSLIRGALGGYTF.

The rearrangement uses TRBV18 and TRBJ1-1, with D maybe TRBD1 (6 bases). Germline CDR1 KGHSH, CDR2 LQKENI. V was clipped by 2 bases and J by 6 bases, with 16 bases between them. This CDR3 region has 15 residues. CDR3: CASSPRQVGDAEAFF. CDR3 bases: TGTGCCAGCTCACCAAGACAGGTCGGGGATGCTGAAGCTTTCTTT.